Each of the 20 T cell receptor beta chains below was sequenced from the same sample in a study of T cell repertoires in cytomegalovirus infection. Their antigens are not known. TCRdb redid the calling of the reads with MiXCR, one entry per CDR3 protein. The table has fewer than 950,000 distinct CDR3 sequences, around a third seen once. Material: cultured CD8+ T cells from PBMCs, obtained from culture after CMV antigen stimulation. Receptors originate from a human donor in good health (CMV status not recorded). Some clones in this sample may be carry-over from other donors' samples.

V is TRBV28 and J is TRBJ1-5; 7 bases are a match to TRBD1. Germline V CDR1 and CDR2: MDHEN, SYDVKM. Germline trimming cut 1 base from V and 4 bases from J; bases unmatched to any gene: 4. The CDR3 runs 15 residues. As DNA, the CDR3 is TGTGCCAGCAGTTTATACAGGGGAAAGAATCAGCCCCAGCATTTT. Its protein is CASSLYRGKNQPQHF.

The chain has TRBV7-6 and TRBJ1-1, with D uncertain. The CDR3 runs 16 residues. Trimming pared 1 base from V and 1 base from J, leaving 13 bases between. The V gene's germline CDR1 is SGHVS and CDR2 FNYEAQ. The CDR3: CASSLDTPLSNTEAFF. The CDR3 bases are TGTGCCAGCAGCTTAGACACCCCCCTCTCGAACACTGAAGCTTTCTTT.

This sequence joins TRBV6-6 and TRBJ2-2; 7 positions agree with TRBD2. Germline V gene lookup returns CDR1 MNHNY and CDR2 SVGAGI (reference sequence). V shed 0 bases and J 7 bases; nucleotides not matched to a gene: 11. The CDR3 is 17 residues long. The DNA for the CDR3 is TGTGCCAGCAGTTACTCCGGTAGGGAGGGTGGAGGCGGGGAGCTGTTTTTT. This encodes CASSYSGREGGGGELFF.

The chain couples TRBV4-1 to TRBJ1-2; D possibly corresponds to TRBD1 (6 bases). Trimming shortened V by 0 bases and J by 5 bases, and 13 bases separated the two germline ends. CDR1 is MGHRA, CDR2 YSYEKL, per germline. The CDR3 length is 15 residues. This chain's CDR3 is CASSQETGELYGYTF. CDR3 sequence (DNA): TGCGCCAGCAGCCAAGAGACAGGAGAGCTTTATGGCTACACCTTC.

At least ten counts were recorded for this clonotype. The chain is built from TRBV7-6 and TRBJ2-1, with D unresolved. Trimming took off 4 bases at V and 3 bases at J, with 13 bases between the two ends. Germline assignment: CDR1 SGHVS and CDR2 FNYEAQ. CDR3 size: 15 residues. This chain's CDR3 is CASSWSSGYYNEQFF. The CDR3 coding sequence is TGTGCCAGCAGCTGGTCGTCTGGATACTACAATGAGCAGTTCTTC.

This clonotype was observed once. This may arise from a read error, as a much more abundant clone is one base away. V is TRBV7-9 and J is TRBJ2-5; 8 nucleotides agree with TRBD1. Germline CDR1 and CDR2: SEHNR and FQNEAQ (reference sequence). The CDR3 is made up of 14 amino acids. CDR3 loop: CVSSSGQGGETQYF. As DNA, the CDR3 is TGTGTCAGCAGCTCAGGACAGGGTGGAGAGACCCAGTACTTC.

The chain uses TRBV6-1 and TRBJ2-7, with D possibly being TRBD1 or TRBD2 (5 bases each). The CDR3 runs to 16 residues. Germline loops: CDR1 MNHNS, CDR2 SASEGT. The CDR3 region is CVSSEQDRGAHYEQYV. In DNA form, the CDR3 reads TGTGTCAGCAGTGAACAGGATCGGGGAGCCCATTACGAGCAGTACGTC.

The CDR3 loop reads CASRLTRDRGPFDGYTF. The CDR3 bases are TGTGCCAGCAGGCTGACCCGGGACAGGGGTCCATTTGATGGCTACACCTTC. This rearrangement joins TRBV6-5 to TRBJ1-2; 10 positions match TRBD1. Germline V gives CDR1 MNHEY, CDR2 SVGAGI. CDR3 length equals 17 residues. V was pared by 6 bases and J by 6 bases, with 16 bases of the junction left unmatched.

There are a few counts of this clonotype. The rearrangement uses TRBV10-3 and TRBJ1-2; D uncertain. Deletions cut 0 bases from V and 4 bases from J, with 9 bases between. The CDR3 length is 14 residues. Germline CDR1 and CDR2: ENHRY and SYGVKD. The chain's CDR3 is CAISESGPSYGYTF. The DNA for the CDR3 is TGTGCCATCAGTGAGTCAGGGCCCTCCTATGGCTACACCTTC.

The chain joins TRBV12-3 or TRBV12-4 to TRBJ2-7, with 10 bases lining up with TRBD2. The CDR3 runs to 14 residues. J gave up 2 bases and V 8 bases, and 6 bases lay outside the gene matches. The CDR3, as DNA: TGTGCCAGCGCTTCCGGGACTAGCGCCTACGAGCAGTACGTC. Its translation is CASASGTSAYEQYV.

To note about this clonotype: The junction departs from the called germline gene at one end, perhaps through a read error. The chain joins TRBV7-9 to TRBJ1-1, with D possibly TRBD1 on 5 matching bases. The V gene's germline CDR1 is SEHNR and CDR2 FQNEAQ (reference sequence). The CDR3 is 14 amino acids. This CDR3 reads CVSSSGGKGTEAFF. DNA of the CDR3: TGTGTCAGCAGCTCCGGGGGGAAGGGCACTGAAGCTTTCTTT.

The CDR3 DNA sequence: TGTGCCAGCAGCCCACCCCTGGGACAGCCCACCGACCAGTACTTC. Encoded protein: CASSPPLGQPTDQYF. This sequence joins TRBV7-3 and TRBJ2-5; TRBD1 matches at 7 bases. The V gene's germline CDR1 is SGHTA and CDR2 FQGTGA. CDR3 length: 15 amino acids. Losses at the gene ends were 5 bases for V and 10 bases for J; bases not matched to a gene: 16.

The sample holds many counts of this clonotype. V gene TRBV7-9 combines with J gene TRBJ2-4; the match to TRBD1 covers 8 bases. V dropped 5 bases and J dropped 10; count of bases not matched to a gene: 10. Germline V lookup: CDR1 SEHNR, CDR2 FQNEAQ (reference sequence). This CDR3 comprises 14 residues. The CDR3 spells CASSKTGTGGIQYF. The CDR3 coding sequence is TGTGCCAGCAGCAAAACCGGGACAGGCGGGATTCAGTACTTC.

The J gene is TRBJ2-1, the V gene TRBV28; maybe TRBD1 (6 bases). Germline CDR1 reads MDHEN; CDR2 reads SYDVKM. Between the trimmed V and J ends, which lost 10 bases and 4 bases, there was a span of 17 bases. The CDR3 totals 14 residues. In DNA form, the CDR3 reads TGTGCCAACAGACCTGATGACAGGTACAATGAGCAGTTCTTC. Translation: CANRPDDRYNEQFF.

In its sample, this clonotype was seen once. Compared with germline, one end of the junction differs, possibly owing to a read error. This sequence joins TRBV6-5 and TRBJ2-5; 10 bases match TRBD1. This CDR3 has 16 residues. Germline V gene data show CDR1 as MNHEY and CDR2 as SVGAGI. Here the CDR3 reads CANSYGTGEGGETQYF. The CDR3 DNA is TGTGCCAACAGTTACGGGACAGGGGAAGGGGGAGAGACCCAGTACTTC.

This clonotype occurred once. This chain joins TRBV13 and TRBJ1-3; 9 nucleotides match TRBD1. In germline, CDR1 is PRHDT, CDR2 FYEKMQ (reference sequence). This CDR3 has 17 residues. V shed 0 bases, J shed 4 bases, and the junction held 7 bases outside the gene matches. The CDR3 is CASSLGLRTGAGNTIYF. DNA for the CDR3: TGTGCCAGCAGCTTAGGACTGAGGACAGGGGCCGGAAACACCATATATTTT.

This clonotype came up a few times. The V gene is TRBV27, the J gene TRBJ1-5, with a possible D match to TRBD1 (6 bases). V lost 6 bases to trimming and J lost 0 bases, with 18 bases between them. This CDR3 comprises 17 residues. The germline V gene encodes CDR1 MNHEY and CDR2 SMNVEV (reference sequence). CDR3 nucleotide sequence: TGTGCCAGCAGGAAGGTCGGGGGCAGGTTTAGCAATCAGCCCCAGCATTTT. It codes for CASRKVGGRFSNQPQHF.

A note on this clonotype: The junction departs from germline at one end; a sequencing error may be responsible. The J gene is TRBJ2-3, the V gene TRBV7-9; D is perhaps TRBD2 (6 bases). CDR1 is SEHNR, CDR2 FQNEAQ, per germline (reference sequence). The CDR3 extends over 15 amino acids. The CDR3 here is CVSSFSETSTDMQYF. CDR3 DNA sequence: TGTGTCAGCAGCTTTAGCGAAACTAGCACAGATATGCAGTATTTT.

The rearrangement links TRBV24-1 to TRBJ2-5; the D call may be TRBD1 or TRBD2 (5 bases each). Trimming left V 7 bases short and J 4 bases short, with 15 bases between. Per the germline V gene, CDR1 is KGHDR and CDR2 is SFDVKD. This CDR3 spans 14 amino acids. CDR3 in DNA: TGTGCCACCAGGGGTCGGGGACCGGCAGAGACCCAGTACTTC. Its translation: CATRGRGPAETQYF.

In this sample, this clonotype turned up a few times. V gene TRBV5-6 combines with J gene TRBJ1-5, with D unresolved. The CDR3 is 13 residues long. The germline gives CDR1 SGHDT, CDR2 YYEEEE. Trimming cost V 2 bases and J 6 bases, with 9 bases left between them. CDR3 sequence (DNA): TGTGCCAGCAGCTTTGGGGATGGTCAGCCCCAGCATTTT. Amino acid sequence: CASSFGDGQPQHF.